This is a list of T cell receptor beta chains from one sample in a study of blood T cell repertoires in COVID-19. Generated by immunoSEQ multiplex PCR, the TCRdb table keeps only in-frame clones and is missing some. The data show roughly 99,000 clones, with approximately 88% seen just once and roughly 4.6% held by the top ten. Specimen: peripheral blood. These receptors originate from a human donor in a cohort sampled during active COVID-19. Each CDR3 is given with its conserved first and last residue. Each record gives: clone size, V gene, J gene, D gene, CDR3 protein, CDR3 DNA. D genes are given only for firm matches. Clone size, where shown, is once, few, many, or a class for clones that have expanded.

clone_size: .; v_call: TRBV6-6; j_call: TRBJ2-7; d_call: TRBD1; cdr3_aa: CATSDPGQGSYEQYF; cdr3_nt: TGTGCCACATCTGACCCGGGACAGGGGTCCTACGAGCAGTACTTC
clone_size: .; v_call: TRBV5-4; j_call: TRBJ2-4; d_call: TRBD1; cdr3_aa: CASSLGGGKYIQYF; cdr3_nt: TGTGCCAGCAGCTTGGGAGGGGGCAAATACATTCAGTACTTC
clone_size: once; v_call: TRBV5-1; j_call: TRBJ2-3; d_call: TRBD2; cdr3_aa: CASSLVSGISSDTQYF; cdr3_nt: TGCGCCAGCAGCTTGGTAAGCGGGATTTCTTCAGATACGCAGTATTTT
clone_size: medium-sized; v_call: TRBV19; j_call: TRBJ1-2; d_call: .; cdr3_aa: CASSIELRGYTF; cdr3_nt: TGTGCCAGTAGTATAGAACTGCGGGGCTACACCTTC
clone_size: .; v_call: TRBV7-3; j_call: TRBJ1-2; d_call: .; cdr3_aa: CASSLGTGAGGYTF; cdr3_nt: TGTGCCAGCAGCTTAGGAACAGGTGCTGGTGGCTACACCTTC
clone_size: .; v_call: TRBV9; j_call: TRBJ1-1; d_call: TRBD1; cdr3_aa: CASSVGPGGYVNTEAFF; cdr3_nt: TGTGCCAGCAGCGTAGGTCCAGGGGGTTATGTGAACACTGAAGCTTTCTTT
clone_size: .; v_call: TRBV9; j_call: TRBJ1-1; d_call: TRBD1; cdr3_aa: CASSVGIGQAYEAFF; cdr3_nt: TGTGCCAGCAGCGTCGGGATCGGACAGGCCTATGAAGCTTTCTTT
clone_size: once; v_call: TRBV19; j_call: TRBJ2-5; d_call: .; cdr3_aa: CASIGQAQETQYF; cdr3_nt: TGTGCCAGTATTGGGCAGGCGCAAGAGACCCAGTACTTC
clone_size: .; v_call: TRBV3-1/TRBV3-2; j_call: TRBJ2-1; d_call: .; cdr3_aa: CASSQDLGAQNEQFF; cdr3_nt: TGTGCCAGCAGCCAAGATCTGGGGGCCCAGAATGAGCAGTTCTTC
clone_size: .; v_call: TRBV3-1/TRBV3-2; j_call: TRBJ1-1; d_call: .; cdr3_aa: CASSQDGRMAEAFF; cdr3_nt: TGTGCCAGCAGCCAAGACGGCAGGATGGCTGAAGCTTTCTTT
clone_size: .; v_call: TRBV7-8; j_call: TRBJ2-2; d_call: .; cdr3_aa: CASSLLVIANTGELFF; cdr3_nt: TGTGCCAGCAGCTTACTTGTAATCGCGAACACCGGGGAGCTGTTTTTT
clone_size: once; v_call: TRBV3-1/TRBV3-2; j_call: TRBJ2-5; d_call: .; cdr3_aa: CASSQPMGAIGETQYF; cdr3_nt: TGTGCCAGCAGCCAACCAATGGGGGCAATAGGAGAGACCCAGTACTTC
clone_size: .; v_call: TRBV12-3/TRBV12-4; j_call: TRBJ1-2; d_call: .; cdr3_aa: CASSLGTLAGYTF; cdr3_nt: TGTGCCAGCAGTTTAGGCACCCTGGCTGGCTACACCTTC
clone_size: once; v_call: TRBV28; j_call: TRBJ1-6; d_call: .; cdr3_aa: CASRGRGTYNSPLHF; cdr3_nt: TGTGCCAGCAGGGGCAGGGGAACCTATAATTCACCCCTCCACTTT
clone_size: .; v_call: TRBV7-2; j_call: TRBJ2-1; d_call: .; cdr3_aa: CASSFRGDHEQFF; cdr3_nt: TGTGCCAGCAGCTTTCGCGGGGATCATGAGCAGTTCTTC
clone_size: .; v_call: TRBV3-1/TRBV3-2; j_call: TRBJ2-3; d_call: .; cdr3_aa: CASSNGPGSTDTQYF; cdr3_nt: TGTGCCAGCAGCAACGGGCCGGGATCCACAGATACGCAGTATTTT
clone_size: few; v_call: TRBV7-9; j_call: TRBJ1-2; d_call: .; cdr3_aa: CASSLNGAVRYYGYTF; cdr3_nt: TGTGCCAGCAGCTTAAATGGAGCCGTTCGATACTATGGCTACACCTTC